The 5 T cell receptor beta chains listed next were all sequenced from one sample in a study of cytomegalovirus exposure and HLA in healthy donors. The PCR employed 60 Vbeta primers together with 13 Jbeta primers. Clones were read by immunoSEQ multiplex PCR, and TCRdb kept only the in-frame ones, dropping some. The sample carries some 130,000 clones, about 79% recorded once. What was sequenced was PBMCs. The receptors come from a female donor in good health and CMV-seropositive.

The CDR3 DNA is TGCGCCAGCAGCTCTAGCGGGAGGAAGCAGGAGACCCAGTACTTC. This translates into CASSSSGRKQETQYF. The chain recombines TRBV5-1 with TRBJ2-5, with 11 bases matching TRBD2. The CDR3 is 15 residues long. From germline, CDR1 is SGHRS and CDR2 YFSETQ. V shed 3 bases, J shed 5 bases, and the junction held 6 bases outside the gene matches. Based on the CDR3 plus reference TRBV5-1 and TRBJ2-5, the full variable domain is KAGVTQTPRYLIKTRGQQVTLSCSPISGHRSVSWYQQTPGQGLQFLFEYFSETQRNKGNFPGRFSGRQFSNSRSEMNVSTLELGDSALYLCASSSSGRKQETQYFGPGTRLLVL.

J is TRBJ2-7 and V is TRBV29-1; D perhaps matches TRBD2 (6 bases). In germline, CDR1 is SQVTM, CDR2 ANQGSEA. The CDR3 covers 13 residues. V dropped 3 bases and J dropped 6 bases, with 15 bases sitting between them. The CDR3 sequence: CSVDRGRRGEQYF. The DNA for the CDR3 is TGCAGCGTTGATCGGGGGAGGCGCGGCGAGCAGTACTTC.

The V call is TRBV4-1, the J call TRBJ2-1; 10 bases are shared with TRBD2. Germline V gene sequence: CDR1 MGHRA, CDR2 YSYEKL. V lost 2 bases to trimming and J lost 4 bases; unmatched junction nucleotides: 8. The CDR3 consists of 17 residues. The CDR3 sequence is CASSQTRAGGPYNEQFF. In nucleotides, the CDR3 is TGCGCCAGCAGCCAAACCAGAGCGGGAGGGCCATACAATGAGCAGTTCTTC.

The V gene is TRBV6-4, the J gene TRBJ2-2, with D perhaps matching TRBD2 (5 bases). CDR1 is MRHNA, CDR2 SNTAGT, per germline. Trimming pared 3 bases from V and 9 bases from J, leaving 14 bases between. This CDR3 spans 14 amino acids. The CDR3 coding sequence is TGTGCCAGCAGTGAATTAGTGGGAGTCCGGGAGCTGTTTTTT. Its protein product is CASSELVGVRELFF.

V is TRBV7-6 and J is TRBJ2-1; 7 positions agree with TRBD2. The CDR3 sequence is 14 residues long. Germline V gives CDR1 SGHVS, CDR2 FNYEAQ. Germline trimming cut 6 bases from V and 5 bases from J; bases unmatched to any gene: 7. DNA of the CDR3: TGTGCCAGCAGTCATCCAGCGGGGAACAATGAGCAGTTCTTC. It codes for CASSHPAGNNEQFF.